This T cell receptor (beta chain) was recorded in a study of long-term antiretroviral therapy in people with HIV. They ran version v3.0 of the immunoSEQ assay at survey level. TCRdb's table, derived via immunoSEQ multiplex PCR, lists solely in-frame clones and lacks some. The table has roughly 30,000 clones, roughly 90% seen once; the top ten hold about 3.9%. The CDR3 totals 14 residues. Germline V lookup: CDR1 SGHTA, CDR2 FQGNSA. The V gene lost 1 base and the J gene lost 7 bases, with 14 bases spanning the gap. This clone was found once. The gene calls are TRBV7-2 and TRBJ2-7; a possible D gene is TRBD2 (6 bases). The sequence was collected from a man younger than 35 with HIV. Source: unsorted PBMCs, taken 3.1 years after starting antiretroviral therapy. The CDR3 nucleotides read TGTGCCAGCAGCTTAGAGGGAGGCGGGTGGGAGCAGTACTTC. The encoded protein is CASSLEGGGWEQYF.